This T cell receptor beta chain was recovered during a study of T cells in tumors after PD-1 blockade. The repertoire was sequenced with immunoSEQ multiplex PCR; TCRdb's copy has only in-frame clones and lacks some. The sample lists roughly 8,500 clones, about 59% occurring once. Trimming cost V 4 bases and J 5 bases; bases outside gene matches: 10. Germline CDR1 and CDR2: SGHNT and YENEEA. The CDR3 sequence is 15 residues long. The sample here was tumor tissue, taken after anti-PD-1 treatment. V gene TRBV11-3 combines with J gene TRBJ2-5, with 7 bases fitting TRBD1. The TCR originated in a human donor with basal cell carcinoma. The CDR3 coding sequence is TGTGCCAGCAGCTACGAGGCAGGGGGTGGCGAGACCCAGTACTTC. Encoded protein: CASSYEAGGGETQYF.